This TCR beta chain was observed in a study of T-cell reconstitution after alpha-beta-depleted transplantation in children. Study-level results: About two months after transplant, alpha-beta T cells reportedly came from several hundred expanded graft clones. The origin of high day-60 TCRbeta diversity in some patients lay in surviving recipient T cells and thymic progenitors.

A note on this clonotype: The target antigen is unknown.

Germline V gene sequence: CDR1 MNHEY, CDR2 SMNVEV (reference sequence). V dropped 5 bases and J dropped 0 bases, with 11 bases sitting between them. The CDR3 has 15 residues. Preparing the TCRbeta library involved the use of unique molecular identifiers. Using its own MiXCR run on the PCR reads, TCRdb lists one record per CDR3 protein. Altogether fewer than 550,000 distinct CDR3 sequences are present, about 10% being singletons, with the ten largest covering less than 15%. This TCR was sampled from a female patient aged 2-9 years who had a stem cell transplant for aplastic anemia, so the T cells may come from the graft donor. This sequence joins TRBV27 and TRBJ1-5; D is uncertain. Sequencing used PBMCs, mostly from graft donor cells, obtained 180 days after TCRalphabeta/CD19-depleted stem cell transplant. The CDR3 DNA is TGTGCCAGCAGTCCCCTACTTTATAGCAATCAGCCCCAGCATTTT. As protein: CASSPLLYSNQPQHF.